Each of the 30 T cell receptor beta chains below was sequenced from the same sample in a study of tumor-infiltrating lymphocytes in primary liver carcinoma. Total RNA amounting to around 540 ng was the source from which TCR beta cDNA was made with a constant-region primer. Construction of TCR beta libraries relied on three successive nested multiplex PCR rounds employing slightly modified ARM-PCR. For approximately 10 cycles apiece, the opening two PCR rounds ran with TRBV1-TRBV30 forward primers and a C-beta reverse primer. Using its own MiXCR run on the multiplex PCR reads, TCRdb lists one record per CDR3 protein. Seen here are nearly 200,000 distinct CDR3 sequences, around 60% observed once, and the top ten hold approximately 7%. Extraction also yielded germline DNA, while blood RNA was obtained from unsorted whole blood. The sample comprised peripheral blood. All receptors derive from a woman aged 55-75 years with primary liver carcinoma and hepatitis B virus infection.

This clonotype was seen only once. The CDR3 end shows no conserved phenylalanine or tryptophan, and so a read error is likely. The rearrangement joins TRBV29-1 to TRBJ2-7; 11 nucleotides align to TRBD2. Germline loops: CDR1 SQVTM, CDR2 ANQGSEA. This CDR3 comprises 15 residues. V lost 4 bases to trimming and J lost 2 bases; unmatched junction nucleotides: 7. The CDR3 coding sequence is TGCAGCGTTGTCGCCTTGGGACTAGCGGCCTACGAGCAGTACATC. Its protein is CSVVALGLAAYEQYI.

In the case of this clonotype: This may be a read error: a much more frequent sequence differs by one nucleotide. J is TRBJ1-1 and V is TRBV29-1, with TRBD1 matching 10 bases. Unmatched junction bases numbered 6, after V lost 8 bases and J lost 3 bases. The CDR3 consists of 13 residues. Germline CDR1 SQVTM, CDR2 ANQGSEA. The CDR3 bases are TGCAGCAGTCGACAGGGGGCATACACTGAAGCTTTCTTT. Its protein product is CSSRQGAYTEAFF. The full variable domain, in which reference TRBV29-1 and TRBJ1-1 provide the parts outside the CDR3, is SAVISQKPSRDICQRGTSLTIQCQVDSQVTMMFWYRQQPGQSLTLIATANQGSEATYESGFVIDKFPISRPNLTFSTLTVSNMSPEDSSIYLCSSRQGAYTEAFFGQGTRLTVV.

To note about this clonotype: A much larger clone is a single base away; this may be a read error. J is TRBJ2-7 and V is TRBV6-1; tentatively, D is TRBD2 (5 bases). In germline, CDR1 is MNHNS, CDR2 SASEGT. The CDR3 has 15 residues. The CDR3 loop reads CASIEAGLATYEQYF. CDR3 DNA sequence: TGTGCCAGCATTGAAGCAGGACTCGCAACCTACGAGCAGTACTTC.

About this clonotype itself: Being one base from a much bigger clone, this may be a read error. This CDR3 is CASSHPSCEQYF. The CDR3, as DNA: TGTGCCAGCAGCCACCCGTCGTGCGAGCAGTACTTC. The rearrangement links TRBV4-2 to TRBJ2-7; D is unresolved. Germline V gene data show CDR1 as LGHNA and CDR2 as YNFKEQ. The CDR3 loop spans 12 amino acids. V lost 3 bases, J lost 6 bases, and 9 bases lay in between.

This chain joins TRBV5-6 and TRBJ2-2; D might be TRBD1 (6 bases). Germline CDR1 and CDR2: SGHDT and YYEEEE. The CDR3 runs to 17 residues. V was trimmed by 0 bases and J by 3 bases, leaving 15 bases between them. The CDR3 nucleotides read TGTGCCAGCAGCTTGGAGGCAGGGGTTCGGTACACCGGGGAGCTGTTTTTT. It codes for CASSLEAGVRYTGELFF.

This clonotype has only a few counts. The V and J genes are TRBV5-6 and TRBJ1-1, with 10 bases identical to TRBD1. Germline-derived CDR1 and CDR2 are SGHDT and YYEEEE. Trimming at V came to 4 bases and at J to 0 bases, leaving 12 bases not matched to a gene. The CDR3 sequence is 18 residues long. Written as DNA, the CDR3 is TGTGCCAGCAGCATGGGCGGACAGGGGGTTCGTTTGAACACTGAAGCTTTCTTT. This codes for CASSMGGQGVRLNTEAFF.

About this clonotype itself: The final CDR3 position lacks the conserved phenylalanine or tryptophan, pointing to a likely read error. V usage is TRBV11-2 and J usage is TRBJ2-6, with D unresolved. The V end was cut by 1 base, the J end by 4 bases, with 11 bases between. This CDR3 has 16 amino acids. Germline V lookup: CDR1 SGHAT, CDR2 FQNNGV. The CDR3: CASSLAVQRGANVLTL. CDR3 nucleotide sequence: TGTGCCAGCAGCTTAGCTGTTCAACGCGGGGCCAACGTCCTGACTCTT.

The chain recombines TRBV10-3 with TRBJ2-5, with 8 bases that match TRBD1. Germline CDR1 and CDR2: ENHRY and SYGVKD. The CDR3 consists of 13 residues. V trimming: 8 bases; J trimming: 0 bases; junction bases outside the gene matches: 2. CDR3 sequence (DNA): TGTGCCATCGGGGACAGGAACCAAGAGACCCAGTACTTC. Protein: CAIGDRNQETQYF.

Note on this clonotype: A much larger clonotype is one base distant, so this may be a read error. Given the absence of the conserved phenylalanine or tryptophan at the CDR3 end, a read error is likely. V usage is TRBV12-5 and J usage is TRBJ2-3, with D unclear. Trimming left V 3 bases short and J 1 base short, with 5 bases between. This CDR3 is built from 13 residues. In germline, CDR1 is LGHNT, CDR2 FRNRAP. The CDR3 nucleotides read TGTGCTAGTGGTTTTTACGGCACAGATACGCAGTATTCT. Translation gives CASGFYGTDTQYS.

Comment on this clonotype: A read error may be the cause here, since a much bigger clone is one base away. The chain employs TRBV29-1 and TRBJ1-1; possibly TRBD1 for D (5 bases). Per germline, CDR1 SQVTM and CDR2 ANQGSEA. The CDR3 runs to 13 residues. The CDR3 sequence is CGVLKDTNTEAFF. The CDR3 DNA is TGCGGCGTCCTTAAGGACACTAACACTGAAGCTTTCTTT.

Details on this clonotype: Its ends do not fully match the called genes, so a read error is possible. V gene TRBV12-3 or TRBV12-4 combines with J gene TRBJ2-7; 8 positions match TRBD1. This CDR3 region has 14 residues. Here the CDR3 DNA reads TGTGTCAGCAGTCAGCCGGGACAGGTCCACGAGCAGTACTTC. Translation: CVSSQPGQVHEQYF.

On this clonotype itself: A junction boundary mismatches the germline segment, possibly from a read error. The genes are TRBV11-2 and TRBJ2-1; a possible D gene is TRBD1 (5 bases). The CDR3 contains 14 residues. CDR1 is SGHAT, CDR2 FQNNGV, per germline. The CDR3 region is CPSSLSRQGNEESF. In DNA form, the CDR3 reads TGTCCCAGCAGCTTATCCCGCCAGGGCAATGAGGAGTCCTTC.

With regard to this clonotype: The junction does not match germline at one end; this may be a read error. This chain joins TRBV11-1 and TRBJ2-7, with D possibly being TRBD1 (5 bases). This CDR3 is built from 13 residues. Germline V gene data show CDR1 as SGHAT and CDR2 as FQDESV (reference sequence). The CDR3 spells CANSLDNSYEKYF. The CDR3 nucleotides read TGTGCCAACAGCCTGGACAACTCCTACGAGAAGTACTTC.

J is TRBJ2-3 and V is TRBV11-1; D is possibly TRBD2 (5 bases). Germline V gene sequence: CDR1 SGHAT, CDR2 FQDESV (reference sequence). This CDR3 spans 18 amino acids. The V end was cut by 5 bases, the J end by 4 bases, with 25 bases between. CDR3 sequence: CASSLGGSAVVLADTQYF. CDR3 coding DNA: TGTGCCAGCAGCCTCGGCGGTAGCGCAGTGGTGCTTGCAGATACGCAGTATTTT.

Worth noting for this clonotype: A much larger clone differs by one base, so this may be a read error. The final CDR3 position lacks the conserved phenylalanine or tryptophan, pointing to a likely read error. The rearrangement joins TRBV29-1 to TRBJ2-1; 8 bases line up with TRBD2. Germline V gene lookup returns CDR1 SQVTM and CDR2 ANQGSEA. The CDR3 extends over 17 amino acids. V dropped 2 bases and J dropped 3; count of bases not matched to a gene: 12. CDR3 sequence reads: CSVESAGVFWDYNEQFL. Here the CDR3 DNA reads TGCAGCGTTGAATCAGCGGGAGTTTTTTGGGACTACAATGAGCAGTTCCTC.

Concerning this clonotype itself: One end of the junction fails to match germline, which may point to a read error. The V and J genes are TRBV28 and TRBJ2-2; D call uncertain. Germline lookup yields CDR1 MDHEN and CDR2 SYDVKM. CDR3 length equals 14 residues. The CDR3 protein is CASSWERYTGELFF. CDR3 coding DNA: TGTGCCAGCAGTTGGGAACGGTACACCGGTGAGCTGTTTTTT.

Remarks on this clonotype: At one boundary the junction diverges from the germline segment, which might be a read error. The CDR3 DNA reads TGTTCCAGCATCCACGGCGGGAGGACCTCGGGAAGCGAGCAGTACTTC. Residues: CSSIHGGRTSGSEQYF. This chain connects TRBV11-2 to TRBJ2-7; 8 positions agree with TRBD2. CDR3 length equals 16 residues. Germline loops: CDR1 SGHAT, CDR2 FQNNGV.

The CDR3 coding sequence is TGTGCCAGCAGTTTAAACCTCCGGGGGGCGCGCACTGAAGCTTTCTTT. Translating it yields CASSLNLRGARTEAFF. The chain combines TRBV28 with TRBJ1-1; a possible D gene is TRBD1 (6 bases). The CDR3 sequence is 16 residues long. Germline V gene lookup returns CDR1 MDHEN and CDR2 SYDVKM. Trimming took 2 bases from V and 4 from J, leaving 17 bases between them. The full variable domain, completed using reference TRBV28 and TRBJ1-1, is DVKVTQSSRYLVKRTGEKVFLECVQDMDHENMFWYRQDPGLGLRLIYFSYDVKMKEKGDIPEGYSVSREKKERFSLILESASTNQTSMYLCASSLNLRGARTEAFFGQGTRLTVV.

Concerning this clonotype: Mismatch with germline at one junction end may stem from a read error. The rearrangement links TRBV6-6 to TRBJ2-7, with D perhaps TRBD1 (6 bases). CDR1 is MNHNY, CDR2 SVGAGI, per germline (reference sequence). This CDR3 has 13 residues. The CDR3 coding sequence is TGTGCCAACCTGTCGGGACACCGCTACGAACAGTACTTC. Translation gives CANLSGHRYEQYF.

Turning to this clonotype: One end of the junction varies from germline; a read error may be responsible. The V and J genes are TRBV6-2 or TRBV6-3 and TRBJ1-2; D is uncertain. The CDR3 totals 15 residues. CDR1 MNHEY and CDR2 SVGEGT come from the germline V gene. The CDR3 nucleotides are TGTGCCAGTAGTTACTCGCCGGAGATTTCGGGAGGCTACACCTTC. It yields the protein CASSYSPEISGGYTF.

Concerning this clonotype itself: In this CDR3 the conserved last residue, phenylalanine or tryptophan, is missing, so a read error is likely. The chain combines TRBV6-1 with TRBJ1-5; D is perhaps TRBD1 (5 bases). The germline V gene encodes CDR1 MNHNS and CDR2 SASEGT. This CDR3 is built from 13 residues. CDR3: CGSSWERGQPQHI. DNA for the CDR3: TGTGGCAGCAGCTGGGAGAGGGGTCAGCCCCAGCATATT.

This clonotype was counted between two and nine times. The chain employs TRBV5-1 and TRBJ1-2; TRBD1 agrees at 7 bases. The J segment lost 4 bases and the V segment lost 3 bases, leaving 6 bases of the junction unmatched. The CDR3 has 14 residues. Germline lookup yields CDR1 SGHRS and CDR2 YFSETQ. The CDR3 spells CASSSSTGTYGYTF. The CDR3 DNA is TGCGCCAGCAGCTCATCGACAGGGACCTATGGCTACACCTTC.

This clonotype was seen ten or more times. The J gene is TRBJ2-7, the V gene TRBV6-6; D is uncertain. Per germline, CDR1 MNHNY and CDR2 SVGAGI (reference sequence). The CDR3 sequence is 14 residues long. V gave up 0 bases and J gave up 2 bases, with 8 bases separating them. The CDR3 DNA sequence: TGTGCCAGCAGTTACTCGACGCAGCCCTACGAGCAGTACTTC. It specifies CASSYSTQPYEQYF.

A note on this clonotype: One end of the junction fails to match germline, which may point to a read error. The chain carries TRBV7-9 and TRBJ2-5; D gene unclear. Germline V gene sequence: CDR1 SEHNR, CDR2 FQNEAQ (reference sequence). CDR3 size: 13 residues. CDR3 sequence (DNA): TGTGCCAGCGGCGGACCGCCCCAAGAGACCAAGTACTTC. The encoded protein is CASGGPPQETKYF.

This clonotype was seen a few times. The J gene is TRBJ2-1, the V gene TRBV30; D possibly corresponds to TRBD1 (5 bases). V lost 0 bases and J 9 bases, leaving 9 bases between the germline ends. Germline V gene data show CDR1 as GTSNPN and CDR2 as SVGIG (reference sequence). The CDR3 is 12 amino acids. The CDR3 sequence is CAWSVIRGEQFF. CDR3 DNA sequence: TGTGCCTGGAGTGTGATAAGGGGTGAGCAGTTCTTC.

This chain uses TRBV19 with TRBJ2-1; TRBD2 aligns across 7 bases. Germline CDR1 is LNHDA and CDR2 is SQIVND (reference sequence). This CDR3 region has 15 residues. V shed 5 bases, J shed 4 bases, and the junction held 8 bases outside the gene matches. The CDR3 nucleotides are TGTGCCAGTAGTCCCCGGGGGAGGGGATACAATGAGCAGTTCTTC. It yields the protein CASSPRGRGYNEQFF.

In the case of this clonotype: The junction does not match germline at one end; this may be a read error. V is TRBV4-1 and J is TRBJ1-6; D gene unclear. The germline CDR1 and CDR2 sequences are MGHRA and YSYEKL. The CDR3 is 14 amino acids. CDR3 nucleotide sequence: TGCGCCAGCAGCCAAGGGAATCATAATTCACTCCTCCACTTT. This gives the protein CASSQGNHNSLLHF.

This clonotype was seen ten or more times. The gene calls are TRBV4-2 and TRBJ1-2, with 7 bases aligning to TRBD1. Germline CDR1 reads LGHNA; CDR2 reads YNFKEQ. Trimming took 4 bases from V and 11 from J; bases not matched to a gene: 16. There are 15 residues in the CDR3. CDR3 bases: TGTGCCAGCAGCCCCCACCAAAGGGACAGCCCGGAGTACACCTTC. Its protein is CASSPHQRDSPEYTF.

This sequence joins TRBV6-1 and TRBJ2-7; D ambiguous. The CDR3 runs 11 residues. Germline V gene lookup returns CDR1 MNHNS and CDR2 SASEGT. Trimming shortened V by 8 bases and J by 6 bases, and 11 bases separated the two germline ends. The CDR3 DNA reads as TGTGCCAGCTCAACGGGCGCCGAGCAGTACTTC. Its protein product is CASSTGAEQYF.

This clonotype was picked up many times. In DNA form, the CDR3 reads TGTGCCAGCAGCCACTCCGGGCCCTCGGGGGGAAACACCATATATTTT. Translation gives CASSHSGPSGGNTIYF. This chain joins TRBV4-2 and TRBJ1-3; D not resolved. Trimming took 3 bases from V and 4 from J, leaving 16 bases between them. The CDR3 spans 16 residues. CDR1 LGHNA and CDR2 YNFKEQ come from the germline V gene.